The source of this TCR beta chain is a study of blood T cells in healthy people across ages (dated by TCRdb to about 2015). For the wider study: In model experiments, roughly one uniquely barcoded TCR beta cDNA molecule per two T cells was captured by template switching. To track age-related changes in TCR beta repertoire diversity, the study relied on deep sequencing normalized with unique cDNA molecular identifiers. Donors were grouped into four age groups: young (average approximately 16 years), middle-aged (over 35), aged (around 60) and long-lived (approximately 75). To avoid experimental bias, donors of different ages were distributed randomly across sequencing lanes. Using the same blood draw, the study looked at two additional independent replicas of 1 million unique cDNA reads for two donors, one aged 18 to 30 and the other aged 80 or older.

This clonotype was seen only once. It lacks a known antigen. No base quality information exists; no much larger clone differs at one position. V drops 1 base and J drops 3 bases, leaving 7 bases in between. Counted from cysteine to phenylalanine, this CDR3 has 14 amino acids. Only the CDR3 DNA stays, 42 bases, in frame from base 1. CDR1 SGHAT and CDR2 FQNNGV were looked up in the germline V gene. Libraries were constructed by 5' RACE. Sequencing instrument: Illumina HiSeq 2500. A second roughly 7 to 11 cycle PCR used a sample-barcoded 5' primer and a J-beta primer mix. A template-switch 5' adaptor carrying 12 random nucleotides introduced a unique molecular identifier onto each TCR beta cDNA molecule. At least 2.5 million CDR3-containing paired-end reads were obtained from each sample. The Mint cDNA synthesis kit, primed by a TRBC-specific oligonucleotide, was used to synthesize first-strand cDNA from all RNA. Following uracil-DNA glycosylase treatment, all cDNA underwent a first 18-cycle PCR with the universal primers M1SS and BC2_uni_R. The authors processed their data as follows. Normalization of each sample was performed by random selection of 1 million high-quality reads, each carrying a distinct molecular identifier. Reads sharing molecular identifiers were discarded rather than binned into consensus sequences. MiTCR, set to a Q25 quality threshold and the strictest error-elimination algorithm, was used for CDR3 identification, clonotype clustering and error correction. A nonparametric unseen species model using Euler transformation provided a lower-bound estimate of total TCR beta diversity. Clones were called with MiXCR by TCRdb after fastp trimmed the public reads at Q25, and only in-frame beta chains were retained. Records with the same CDR3 protein are collapsed into one entry carrying the most frequent genes and DNA. These V and J calls are TCRdb output, not the study's own analysis. The sample table lists about 1.1 million distinct CDR3 sequences, less than 45% of them with a count of one. The biggest ten clones account for around 14% of the sample.

Systemically healthy Caucasian individuals from Russia, 35 to 50 in total and aged roughly 6 to 100 years, were included as donors. Roughly 10 milliliters of peripheral blood were drawn from each donor into EDTA-treated Vacutainer tubes. Ficoll-Paque density-gradient centrifugation was used to isolate PBMCs, with at least 6 million per sample. Trizol reagent was used to extract total RNA from PBMCs, with at least 6 micrograms per sample. Naive CD45RAhigh/CD27high T cell percentages were measured by flow cytometry on a PBMC aliquot from every donor. Points the paper makes about the study in general: Donor CMV infection status was unknown, potentially confounding age-related changes in expanded clonotypes. Estimates of total diversity based on one million sequenced T cells were considered lower bounds and underestimates. Conclusive comparison of naive and antigen-experienced compartments was prevented by the profiling of bulk unsorted PBMCs. As age increased, observed TCR beta diversity per million T cells dropped in a roughly linear way, and a significant reduction was already evident by age 40. The percentage of naive T cells measured by flow cytometry correlated strongly with observed TCR beta diversity. Compared with the aged group, more naive CD4+ T cells, fewer expanded clones and increased TCR diversity were shown by the long-lived group, suggesting age selection.

This TCR was recovered from a man younger than 35 in good health. Sequencing was done on a sample of blood. The sequence joins TRBV11-2 to TRBJ2-1, and the D gene may be TRBD1, 5 bases matching. The bases are TGTGCCAGCAGCTTAGTAGGGGTCTACAATGAGCAGTTCTTC. Translated, it reads CASSLVGVYNEQFF.